This T cell receptor (beta chain) was captured by sequencing in a study of blood T cell dynamics during melanoma immunotherapy. Noted time point: week 3, after first cycle of checkpoint inhibitor. Samples come from before therapy and from week 3 after the first blockade cycle. At 12 weeks after first infusion, RECIST 1.1 defined response for most patients. Using immunoSEQ multiplex PCR, the repertoire was profiled, and TCRdb retains in-frame clones only, with some absent. The data contain roughly 30,000 clones, roughly 84% of them singletons. In germline, CDR1 is SNHLY, CDR2 FYNNEI. Trimming cost V 6 bases and J 4 bases; bases outside gene matches: 10. This CDR3 region has 15 residues.

The rearrangement links TRBV2 to TRBJ2-7, with 9 positions matching TRBD1. The sample here was blood, taken from a patient treated with checkpoint blockade. This TCR derives from a human donor with melanoma. CDR3 bases: TGTGCCAGCAGCGCCGAGGGACAGGGAAAATACGAGCAGTACTTC. Translation gives CASSAEGQGKYEQYF.